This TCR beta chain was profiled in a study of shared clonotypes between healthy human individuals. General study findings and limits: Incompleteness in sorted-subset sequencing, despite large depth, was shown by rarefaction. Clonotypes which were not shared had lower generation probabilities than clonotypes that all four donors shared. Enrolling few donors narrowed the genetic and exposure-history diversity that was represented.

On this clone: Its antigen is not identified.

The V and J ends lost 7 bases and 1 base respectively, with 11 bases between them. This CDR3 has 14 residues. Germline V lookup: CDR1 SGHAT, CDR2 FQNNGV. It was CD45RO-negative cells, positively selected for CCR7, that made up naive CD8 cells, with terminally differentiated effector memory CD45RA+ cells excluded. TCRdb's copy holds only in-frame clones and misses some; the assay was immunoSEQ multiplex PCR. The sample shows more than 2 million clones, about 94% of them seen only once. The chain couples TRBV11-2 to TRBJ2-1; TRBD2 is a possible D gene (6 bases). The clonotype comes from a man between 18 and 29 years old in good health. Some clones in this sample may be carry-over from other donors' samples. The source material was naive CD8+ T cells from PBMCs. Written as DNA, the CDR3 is TGTGCCAGCACCCTCGGAGGGTCCTACAATGAGCAGTTCTTC. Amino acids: CASTLGGSYNEQFF.